This TCR beta chain was found in a study of T cells after yellow fever vaccination. Regarding the study as a whole: It was a weaker secondary response, yet one that peaked faster, at day 5 versus 15.

The CDR3 is 15 amino acids. V shed 0 bases and J 4 bases; nucleotides not matched to a gene: 4. Per germline, CDR1 SGHRS and CDR2 YFSETQ. Making TCR cDNA involved 5'RACE template switching, which added UMIs and a universal primer site. TCRdb recomputed calls from the 5' RACE reads with MiXCR, one row per CDR3 protein. The repertoire holds about 130,000 distinct CDR3 sequences, roughly 8.2% seen once, with roughly 43% in the top ten. This clonotype was counted ten times or more. The antigen is undetermined. The chain recombines TRBV5-1 with TRBJ1-1; TRBD1 aligns across 9 bases. The TCR originated in a man younger than 35 who received the YFV17D yellow fever vaccine. The material was CD8+ T cells sorted from PBMCs, obtained on the day of the yellow fever booster vaccination. CDR3 coding DNA: TGCGCCAGCAGCTTGGTGGGGACAGGGTTCACTGAAGCTTTCTTT. This translates into CASSLVGTGFTEAFF. Complete variable domain (other parts from reference TRBV5-1 and TRBJ1-1): KAGVTQTPRYLIKTRGQQVTLSCSPISGHRSVSWYQQTPGQGLQFLFEYFSETQRNKGNFPGRFSGRQFSNSRSEMNVSTLELGDSALYLCASSLVGTGFTEAFFGQGTRLTVV.